This T cell receptor (beta chain) derives from a study of regulatory T cells in long-lasting Graves disease. The study, taken as a whole, reports: Persistent disease preferred TRBV28, TRBJ1-2 and TRBJ2-5.

On this clonotype: Its cognate antigen is unknown. Possible read error: a much larger clone is one base away.

Arm-PCR of CDR3 regions and iRepertoire HTBI primers were the basis on which TCR beta libraries were built. In TCRdb, the multiplex PCR reads were re-called with MiXCR into one record per CDR3 protein. The sample yields approximately 440,000 distinct CDR3 sequences, 15% to 20% seen once. Documented time point: newly diagnosed GD, antithyroid drugs for less than 3 months. The TCR library was made from RNA that had been extracted from PBMCs in TRIzol. Germline-derived CDR1 and CDR2 are SNHLY and FYNNEI. The CDR3 is 14 residues long. These data were also reused for a study on T cells in Graves' hyperthyroidism and ophthalmopathy. According to that study: These patients, aged 18 to 65, had recently diagnosed hyperthyroidism lasting under 2 months. A 13 V-J signature model discriminated ophthalmopathy versus stable hyperthyroidism.

This TCR was sampled from a man aged 40-50 years with Graves disease. Material: peripheral blood mononuclear cells (PBMCs), obtained at new diagnosis, from a patient treated with antithyroid drugs. This rearrangement joins TRBV2 to TRBJ2-4; the match to TRBD1 covers 7 bases. This CDR3 reads CASSDTGAKIIQYF. The CDR3 nucleotides are TGTGCCAGCAGTGATACAGGGGCCAAAATCATTCAGTACTTC.